This T cell receptor beta chain was obtained from a study of T cell repertoires in cytomegalovirus infection. TCRdb re-called the reads through MiXCR, storing one row per CDR3 protein. This sample has approximately 110,000 distinct CDR3 sequences; about 40% occur once, and the top ten carry around 74%. The sample holds many counts of this clonotype. As yet, its antigen is unknown. This TCR came from a human donor in good health (CMV status not recorded). Some clones in this sample may be carry-over from other donors' samples. The sample here was CD8+ T cells from cultured PBMCs, taken from culture after CMV antigen stimulation.

The CDR3 reads CASSLIPDEETQYF. CDR3 DNA: TGTGCCAGCAGCTTAATTCCAGATGAAGAGACCCAGTACTTC. V and J are TRBV7-2 and TRBJ2-5; D unclear. With 2 bases removed from V and 3 bases from J, the gap between germline ends came to 10 bases. Germline assignment: CDR1 SGHTA and CDR2 FQGNSA. The CDR3 is made up of 14 amino acids.